These 11 T cell receptor beta chains came from one sample sequenced in a study of T cells in Graves' hyperthyroidism and ophthalmopathy. There were TCR beta CDR3 regions amplified from RNA transcripts. HTBI primers were the set used in a first-round RT-PCR of the TCR CDR3. TCRdb fed the multiplex PCR reads into MiXCR, producing one record per CDR3 protein. The sample includes roughly 250,000 distinct CDR3 sequences, approximately 20% seen only once; the top ten take around two thirds. Sample: blood. These receptors were taken from a man aged 25-45 years with Graves' ophthalmopathy.

The chain employs TRBV18 and TRBJ2-3, with D unclear. Trimming took off 3 bases at V and 5 bases at J, with 12 bases between the two ends. The CDR3 has 14 amino acids. Germline CDR1 KGHSH, CDR2 LQKENI. CDR3 residues: CASSPARPKDTQYF. CDR3 sequence (DNA): TGTGCCAGCTCACCTGCCCGTCCGAAAGATACGCAGTATTTT. The full variable domain, its missing parts supplied by reference TRBV18 and TRBJ2-3, is NAGVMQNPRHLVRRRGQEARLRCSPMKGHSHVYWYRQLPEEGLKFMVYLQKENIIDESGMPKERFSAEFPKEGPSILRIQQVVRGDSAAYFCASSPARPKDTQYFGPGTRLTVL.

This clonotype appeared a few times. The chain employs TRBV29-1 and TRBJ2-5; no reliable D call. The V end lost 7 bases, the J end lost 5 bases, and 14 bases lay between the germline ends. The CDR3 covers 12 residues. Germline V gene sequence: CDR1 SQVTM, CDR2 ANQGSEA. The chain's CDR3 is CSARALGETQYF. In DNA form, the CDR3 reads TGCAGCGCCCGGGCATTAGGGGAGACCCAGTACTTC.

The rearrangement joins TRBV25-1 to TRBJ2-7, with D hard to call. The V gene's germline CDR1 is MGHDK and CDR2 SYGVNS. The CDR3 totals 14 residues. V was pared by 3 bases and J by 1 base, with 10 bases between. CDR3 loop: CASSESRLSYEQYF. The CDR3 bases are TGTGCCAGCAGTGAGTCCAGGCTTTCCTACGAGCAGTACTTC.

The rearrangement uses TRBV5-1 and TRBJ1-2; the D gene is possibly TRBD1 (6 bases). The CDR3 sequence is 14 residues long. Germline CDR1 SGHRS, CDR2 YFSETQ. V was pared by 4 bases and J by 4 bases, with 14 bases between. This CDR3 is CASSTGQTSYGYTF. Written as DNA, the CDR3 is TGCGCCAGCAGCACCGGACAGACAAGCTATGGCTACACCTTC.

There are a few counts of this clonotype. This chain links TRBV28 with TRBJ1-2; D is undetermined. Germline values: CDR1 MDHEN, CDR2 SYDVKM. Deletions cut 6 bases from V and 6 bases from J, with 11 bases between. There are 12 residues in the CDR3. The CDR3 DNA sequence: TGTGCCAGCAGCGACCGGTTGCATGGCTACACCTTC. This codes for CASSDRLHGYTF.

This clonotype was seen a few times. V gene TRBV29-1 combines with J gene TRBJ1-5, with a weak D call TRBD1 (5 bases). Germline CDR1 and CDR2: SQVTM and ANQGSEA. The CDR3 covers 14 residues. V dropped 4 bases and J dropped 2 bases, with 12 bases sitting between them. CDR3 bases: TGCAGCGTTGGGGAGGGGACCGGCAATCAGCCCCAGCATTTT. As protein: CSVGEGTGNQPQHF.

The chain has TRBV20-1 and TRBJ2-1; 7 positions match TRBD1. Germline V gene data show CDR1 as DFQATT and CDR2 as SNEGSKA (reference sequence). V dropped 0 bases and J dropped 8; count of bases not matched to a gene: 7. The CDR3 runs 14 residues. The chain's CDR3 is CSARDPTGAHEQFF. The CDR3 nucleotides are TGCAGTGCTAGAGATCCTACAGGGGCCCATGAGCAGTTCTTC.

This clonotype was detected a few times. The chain links TRBV6-1 to TRBJ2-5; D may be TRBD2 (5 bases). Germline CDR1 reads MNHNS; CDR2 reads SASEGT. V was cut by 5 bases and J by 5 bases, with 21 bases left in between. The CDR3 consists of 16 residues. CDR3 coding DNA: TGTGCCAGCAGTCTCGGAGCGGATAGGATCGGGGAGACCCAGTACTTC. Amino acids: CASSLGADRIGETQYF.

This clonotype was observed a few times. The chain recombines TRBV29-1 with TRBJ1-1; unclear D gene. The ends were cut back, 3 bases at V and 0 bases at J, with 11 bases in the middle. The germline CDR1 and CDR2 sequences are SQVTM and ANQGSEA. The CDR3 runs 14 residues. The CDR3, as DNA: TGCAGCGTTGAGGAAGAGGGAATGAACACTGAAGCTTTCTTT. As protein: CSVEEEGMNTEAFF.

Ten or more counts support this clonotype. The gene calls are TRBV2 and TRBJ2-3, with D uncertain. The CDR3 has 16 residues. The V end was cut by 1 base, the J end by 2 bases, with 13 bases between. Germline lookup yields CDR1 SNHLY and CDR2 FYNNEI. The CDR3: CASSEGSAFLTDTQYF. CDR3 nucleotides: TGTGCCAGCAGTGAAGGTTCAGCCTTTCTCACAGATACGCAGTATTTT. Complete variable domain (other parts from reference TRBV2 and TRBJ2-3): EPEVTQTPSHQVTQMGQEVILRCVPISNHLYFYWYRQILGQKVEFLVSFYNNEISEKSEIFDDQFSVERPDGSNFTLKIRSTKLEDSAMYFCASSEGSAFLTDTQYFGPGTRLTVL.

Many counts were recorded for this clonotype. This sequence joins TRBV5-8 and TRBJ2-7; no clear D gene. Germline V CDR1 and CDR2: SGHTS, YDEGEE. The CDR3 sequence is 14 residues long. Trimming left V 1 base short and J 0 bases short, with 8 bases between. CDR3 amino acids: CASSLLGYSYEQYF. CDR3 sequence (DNA): TGTGCCAGCAGCTTGCTTGGGTACTCCTACGAGCAGTACTTC.